This is a list of T cell receptor beta chains from one sample in a study of T cell responses to AZD1222 COVID-19 vaccine. Clones were read by immunoSEQ multiplex PCR, and TCRdb kept only the in-frame ones, dropping some. The sample lists around 150,000 clones, just over 90% occurring once. Sequencing used peripheral blood, obtained 28 days after the second AZD1222 dose. Receptors were obtained from an adult who received the AZD1222 COVID-19 vaccine. CDR3s include the opening cysteine and the closing phenylalanine or tryptophan. The order of the fields is V gene, CDR3 length, J gene, D gene, clone size, CDR3 protein, CDR3 DNA. The D gene is left open where the match is weak. The size entry is marked missing in some rows and otherwise reads once, few, many or a size class.

TRBV10-3	15	TRBJ1-1	-	-	CAISESQDLNTEAFF	TGTGCCATCAGTGAGTCGCAGGATTTGAACACTGAAGCTTTCTTT
TRBV11-3	11	TRBJ2-1	-	-	CASSLGGEQFF	TGTGCCAGCAGCTTAGGAGGTGAGCAGTTCTTC
TRBV10-1	23	TRBJ2-2	TRBD2	-	CASSSDKPGLAGDSDSNTGELFF	TGCGCCAGCAGCTCAGACAAACCGGGACTAGCGGGAGACTCAGACTCTAACACCGGGGAGCTGTTTTTT
TRBV7-9	14	TRBJ1-1	-	-	CASSSHGGRTEAFF	TGTGCCAGCAGCTCCCACGGTGGGAGGACTGAAGCTTTCTTT
TRBV6-1	14	TRBJ1-6	-	-	CASSELGQNSPLHF	TGTGCCAGCAGTGAATTAGGACAGAATTCACCCCTCCACTTT
TRBV25-1	13	TRBJ1-6	-	-	CASSGTPGAPLHF	TGTGCCAGCAGTGGAACCCCAGGGGCACCCCTCCACTTT
TRBV15	15	TRBJ2-1	-	-	CATSREDGGYNEQFF	TGTGCCACCAGCAGAGAGGACGGCGGGTACAATGAGCAGTTCTTC
TRBV7-9	14	TRBJ1-2	-	-	CASSLEYGDYGYTF	TGTGCCAGCAGCTTAGAGTACGGGGACTATGGCTACACCTTC
TRBV2	15	TRBJ1-2	-	-	CASSAERDRVEGYTF	TGTGCCAGCAGTGCAGAACGGGACCGCGTCGAAGGCTACACCTTC
TRBV19	16	TRBJ1-1	-	-	CASSRGGAPINTEAFF	TGTGCCAGTAGCAGAGGGGGGGCCCCTATCAATACTGAAGCTTTCTTT
TRBV7-9	17	TRBJ1-6	TRBD1	-	CASSALPGTGVNSPLHF	TGTGCCAGCAGCGCTCTACCCGGGACAGGGGTTAATTCACCCCTCCACTTT
TRBV6-5	15	TRBJ1-2	-	-	CASKRVPSRGNGYTF	TGTGCCAGCAAACGGGTCCCTAGCAGGGGTAATGGCTACACCTTC
TRBV18	15	TRBJ1-1	-	-	CASSPAWGPETEAFF	TGTGCCAGCTCACCGGCTTGGGGGCCTGAGACTGAAGCTTTCTTT
TRBV5-1	15	TRBJ2-7	-	-	CASSLDGQGGREQYF	TGCGCCAGCAGCTTGGATGGTCAGGGTGGTCGAGAGCAGTACTTC
TRBV6-5	14	TRBJ2-7	TRBD2	-	CASSYGLADYEQYF	TGTGCCAGCAGTTACGGACTAGCGGACTACGAGCAGTACTTC
TRBV5-4	16	TRBJ1-1	-	-	CASSPQNSGRSAEAFF	TGTGCCAGCAGCCCGCAGAACTCGGGCAGGTCCGCTGAAGCTTTCTTT
TRBV3-1/TRBV3-2	15	TRBJ2-7	TRBD1	-	CASSPEGQGDVEQYF	TGTGCCAGCAGCCCCGAGGGACAGGGGGATGTCGAGCAGTACTTC
TRBV15	16	TRBJ2-2	TRBD1	-	CATSRPTGMNTGELFF	TGTGCCACCAGCAGACCGACAGGGATGAACACCGGGGAGCTGTTTTTT
TRBV27	18	TRBJ2-1	TRBD1	-	CASSFWYGGQGLRNEQFF	TGTGCCAGCAGTTTTTGGTACGGGGGACAGGGGTTACGGAATGAGCAGTTCTTC
TRBV18	16	TRBJ2-7	TRBD2	-	CASSPSTSGGAYEQYF	TGTGCCAGCTCGCCTTCGACTAGCGGGGGGGCCTACGAGCAGTACTTC
TRBV5-1	14	TRBJ1-1	-	-	CASSVPGGGTEAFF	TGCGCCAGCAGCGTCCCCGGGGGGGGCACTGAAGCTTTCTTT
TRBV5-1	15	TRBJ2-3	-	-	CASSLLIGSTDTQYF	TGCGCCAGCAGCTTGTTGATCGGCAGCACAGATACGCAGTATTTT
TRBV20-1	11	TRBJ1-2	-	-	CSARGFDGYTF	TGCAGTGCAAGGGGGTTTGATGGCTACACCTTC
TRBV7-9	15	TRBJ1-5	-	-	CASSSSEAGNQPQHF	TGTGCCAGCAGCTCCTCGGAGGCGGGGAACCAGCCCCAGCATTTT
TRBV7-3	15	TRBJ2-3	TRBD1	-	CASSPQGVGTDTQYF	TGTGCCAGCAGCCCCCAGGGGGTCGGCACAGATACGCAGTATTTT
TRBV30	13	TRBJ1-5	TRBD1	once	CAWAGQGNQPQHF	TGTGCCTGGGCGGGACAGGGGAATCAGCCCCAGCATTTT
TRBV6-5	15	TRBJ1-5	-	-	CASSYSQGRNQPQHF	TGTGCCAGCAGTTACTCGCAGGGTCGGAATCAGCCCCAGCATTTT
TRBV7-3	15	TRBJ2-1	-	-	CASSLTVGFWNEQFF	TGTGCCAGCAGCTTAACGGTTGGGTTCTGGAATGAGCAGTTCTTC
TRBV19	16	TRBJ1-2	TRBD1	few	CASRMTLTGANYGYTF	TGTGCCAGTAGGATGACTTTGACAGGGGCTAACTATGGCTACACCTTC
TRBV6-5	16	TRBJ1-1	-	-	CASSFSSGGMNTEAFF	TGTGCCAGCAGTTTCTCCTCCGGGGGAATGAACACTGAAGCTTTCTTT
TRBV2	13	TRBJ2-3	-	-	CASSRISTDTQYF	TGTGCCAGCAGCCGAATTAGCACAGATACGCAGTATTTT
TRBV7-3	16	TRBJ2-3	TRBD2	-	CASSSLAGGLGDTQYF	TGTGCCAGCAGCTCATTAGCGGGAGGACTAGGAGATACGCAGTATTTT
TRBV11-2	17	TRBJ2-2	TRBD2	-	CASSLAREASNTGELFF	TGTGCCAGCAGCTTAGCGCGGGAGGCATCGAACACCGGGGAGCTGTTTTTT
TRBV24-1	14	TRBJ1-5	-	-	CAIGPSSWDQPQHF	TGTGCCATAGGGCCGTCGTCATGGGATCAGCCCCAGCATTTT
TRBV12-3/TRBV12-4	13	TRBJ1-1	-	-	CASSFTLNTEAFF	TGTGCCAGCAGTTTCACGTTGAACACTGAAGCTTTCTTT
TRBV7-8	16	TRBJ2-2	TRBD2	-	CASSFPGLAGVGELFF	TGTGCCAGCAGTTTTCCGGGACTAGCGGGGGTCGGGGAGCTGTTTTTT
TRBV7-9	17	TRBJ2-2	-	-	CASNPVKGGLNTGELFF	TGTGCCAGCAACCCTGTGAAAGGGGGGCTCAACACCGGGGAGCTGTTTTTT
TRBV5-1	14	TRBJ2-7	-	-	CASSLEGGSYEQYF	TGCGCCAGCAGCTTGGAGGGGGGATCCTACGAGCAGTACTTC
TRBV6-5	13	TRBJ1-5	-	-	CASSNTAFQPQHF	TGTGCCAGCAGTAACACAGCGTTCCAGCCCCAGCATTTT
TRBV15	14	TRBJ1-1	TRBD1	-	CATSRKTGYTEAFF	TGTGCCACCAGCAGGAAGACAGGGTACACTGAAGCTTTCTTT
TRBV29-1	17	TRBJ2-5	TRBD2	few	CSVEAPILAGGRETQYF	TGCAGCGTTGAAGCCCCGATTCTAGCGGGGGGGAGGGAGACCCAGTACTTC
TRBV6-6	11	TRBJ1-1	-	-	CASSYGREAFF	TGTGCCAGCAGTTACGGACGTGAAGCTTTCTTT
TRBV10-1	14	TRBJ1-1	TRBD1	-	CASRAGQGSTEAFF	TGCGCCAGCAGGGCCGGACAGGGGAGTACTGAAGCTTTCTTT
TRBV9	13	TRBJ2-7	-	-	CASSVRPSYEQYF	TGTGCCAGCAGCGTCCGGCCTTCCTACGAGCAGTACTTC
TRBV2	12	TRBJ1-1	TRBD1	-	CASTGTGTEAFF	TGTGCCAGCACCGGGACAGGGACTGAAGCTTTCTTT
TRBV2	14	TRBJ1-2	-	-	CASSRGPTFYGYTF	TGTGCCAGCAGTCGGGGACCGACCTTTTATGGCTACACCTTC
TRBV6-5	14	TRBJ1-2	-	few	CASSYVTGDYGYTF	TGTGCCAGCAGTTACGTGACGGGGGACTATGGCTACACCTTC
TRBV9	14	TRBJ1-1	-	-	CASSPTSKNTEAFF	TGTGCCAGCAGCCCCACTTCAAAGAACACTGAAGCTTTCTTT
TRBV5-5	16	TRBJ2-3	TRBD2	-	CASSLLSGGVADTQYF	TGTGCCAGCAGCTTGCTGAGCGGGGGGGTCGCGGATACGCAGTATTTT